This entry features one T cell receptor beta chain sequence. Its antigen is undetermined. Germline CDR1 is SGHDN and CDR2 is FVKESK. Deletions cut 0 bases from V and 12 bases from J, with 15 bases between. There are 14 residues in the CDR3. Primers used in a second PCR of about 7 to 11 cycles were a sample-barcoded 5' primer and a J-beta primer mix. TCRdb re-analysed the 5' RACE reads in MiXCR, keeping a single row per CDR3 protein. The sample contains 700,000 to 900,000 distinct CDR3 sequences, around 24% of which appear only once. These data belong to a study of blood T cells in healthy people across ages. The study's findings and limits: Diversity of TCR beta per million T cells declined in a roughly linear way with age.

This same sample was also taken into another study, of T cells of mothers and their children. That report adds: Mothers gave over 8.5 million TCR beta CDR3 reads each, and children about 3 million each. Mothers and children who were related shared slightly more overlap than unrelated pairs, but not significantly more. None of the identified T cell clones proved to be persistent microchimeric clones.

The sequence was obtained from a boy under 18 in good health. The chain uses TRBV14 and TRBJ2-1, with D hard to call. Sequencing used blood. The CDR3 is CASSQDWPLPWQFF. Written as DNA, the CDR3 is TGTGCCAGCAGCCAAGATTGGCCCTTACCTTGGCAGTTCTTC. The full variable domain, rest sourced from reference TRBV14 and TRBJ2-1, is EAGVTQFPSHSVIEKGQTVTLRCDPISGHDNLYWYRRVMGKEIKFLLHFVKESKQDESGMPNNRFLAERTGGTYSTLKVQPAELEDSGVYFCASSQDWPLPWQFFGPGTRLTVL.